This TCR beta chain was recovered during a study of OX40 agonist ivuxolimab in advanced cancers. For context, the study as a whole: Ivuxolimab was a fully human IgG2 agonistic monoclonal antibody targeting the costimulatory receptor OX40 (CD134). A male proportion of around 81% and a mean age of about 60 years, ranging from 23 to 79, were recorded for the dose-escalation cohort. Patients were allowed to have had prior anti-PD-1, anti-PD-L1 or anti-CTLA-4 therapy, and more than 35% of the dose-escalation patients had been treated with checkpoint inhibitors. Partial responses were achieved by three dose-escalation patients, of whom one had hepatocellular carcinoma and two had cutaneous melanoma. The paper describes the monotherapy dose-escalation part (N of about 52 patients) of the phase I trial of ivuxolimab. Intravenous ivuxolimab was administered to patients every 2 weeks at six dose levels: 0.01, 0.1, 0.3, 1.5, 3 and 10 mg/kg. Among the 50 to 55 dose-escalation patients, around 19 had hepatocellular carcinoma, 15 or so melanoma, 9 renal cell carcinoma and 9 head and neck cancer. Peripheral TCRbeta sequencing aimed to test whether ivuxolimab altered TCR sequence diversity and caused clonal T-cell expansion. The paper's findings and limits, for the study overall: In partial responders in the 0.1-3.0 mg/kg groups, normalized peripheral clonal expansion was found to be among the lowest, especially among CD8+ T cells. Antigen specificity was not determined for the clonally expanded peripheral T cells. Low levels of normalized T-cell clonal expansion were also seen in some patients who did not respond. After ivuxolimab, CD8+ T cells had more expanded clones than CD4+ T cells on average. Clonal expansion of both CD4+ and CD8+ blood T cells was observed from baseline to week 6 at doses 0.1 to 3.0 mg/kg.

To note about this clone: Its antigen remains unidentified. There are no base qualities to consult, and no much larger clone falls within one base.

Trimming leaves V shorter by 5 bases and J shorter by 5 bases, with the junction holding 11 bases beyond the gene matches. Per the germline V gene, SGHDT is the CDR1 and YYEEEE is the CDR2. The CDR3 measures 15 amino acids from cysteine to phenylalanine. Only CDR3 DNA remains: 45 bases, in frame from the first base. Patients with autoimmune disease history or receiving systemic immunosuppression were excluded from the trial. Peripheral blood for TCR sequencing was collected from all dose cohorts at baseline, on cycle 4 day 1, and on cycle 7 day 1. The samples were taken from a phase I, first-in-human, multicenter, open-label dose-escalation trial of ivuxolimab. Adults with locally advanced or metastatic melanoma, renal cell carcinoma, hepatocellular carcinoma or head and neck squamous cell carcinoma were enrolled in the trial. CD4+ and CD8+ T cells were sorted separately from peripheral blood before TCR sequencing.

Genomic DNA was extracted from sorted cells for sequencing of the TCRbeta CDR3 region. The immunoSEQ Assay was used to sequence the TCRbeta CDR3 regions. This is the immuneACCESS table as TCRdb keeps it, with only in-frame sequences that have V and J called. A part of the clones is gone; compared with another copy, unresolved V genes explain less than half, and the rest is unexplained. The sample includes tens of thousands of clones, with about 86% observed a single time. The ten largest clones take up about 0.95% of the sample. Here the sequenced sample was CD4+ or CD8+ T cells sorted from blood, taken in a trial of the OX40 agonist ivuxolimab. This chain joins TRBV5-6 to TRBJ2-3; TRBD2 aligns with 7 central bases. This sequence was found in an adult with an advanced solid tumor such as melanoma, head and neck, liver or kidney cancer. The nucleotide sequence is TGTGCCAGCAGTTTGACGGCCGGGGGGATAGATACGCAGTATTTT. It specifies CASSLTAGGIDTQYF.